This T cell receptor (beta chain) was sequenced during a study of T cell changes during pregnancy in multiple sclerosis. The repertoire was sequenced with immunoSEQ multiplex PCR; TCRdb's copy has only in-frame clones and lacks some. Of around 100,000 clones in the sample, approximately 91% were seen once. CDR1 and CDR2 from the germline V gene are SQVTM and ANQGSEA. The CDR3 runs 15 residues. Trimming at V came to 3 bases and at J to 0 bases, leaving 6 bases not matched to a gene. This receptor was taken from a female donor with multiple sclerosis, enrolled in a pregnancy study. Specimen: peripheral blood, collected after pregnancy. This sequence joins TRBV29-1 and TRBJ1-1; 8 bases agree with TRBD1. CDR3: CSVDRGQGMNTEAFF. The DNA of the CDR3 is TGCAGCGTTGACAGGGGGCAGGGGATGAACACTGAAGCTTTCTTT.